A selection of T cell receptor beta chains follows, all from one sample in a study of T cells in Graves' hyperthyroidism and ophthalmopathy. TCRdb ran MiXCR on the multiplex PCR reads and lists one entry per CDR3 protein. The sample shows 500,000 to 650,000 distinct CDR3 sequences, just under 20% of them seen only once. Sequences were obtained from blood. These receptors were obtained from a man in his forties with Graves' ophthalmopathy. Each CDR3 is given without its conserved first and last residue. Fields, in order: J gene, D gene, V gene, CDR3 protein. D genes are given only for firm matches.

>TRBJ1-6|TRBD1|TRBV5-1
ASSFGDRGYNSPLH
>TRBJ2-2|NA|TRBV18
ASSPPSGRLAGELF
>TRBJ2-1|NA|TRBV7-2
ASSLQVTNNEQF
>TRBJ1-5|NA|TRBV7-8
ASSTLEGRNQPQH
>TRBJ2-2|TRBD2|TRBV6-4
ATRLAGGTGELF
>TRBJ1-2|NA|TRBV10-1
ASSPTCGYT
>TRBJ2-3|NA|TRBV5-6
ASITTGGNTDTQY
>TRBJ2-7|TRBD2|TRBV6-2/TRBV6-3
ASSTLAGDSYEQY
>TRBJ2-4|NA|TRBV6-2/TRBV6-3
ASSYPGSAKNIQY
>TRBJ2-1|TRBD2|TRBV9
ASSPGLGYNEQF
>TRBJ2-1|NA|TRBV11-2
ASSLPQPAYNEQF
>TRBJ2-5|NA|TRBV14
ASSHVLGPRETQY
>TRBJ2-3|NA|TRBV7-2
ASSLGAGTGNTQY
>TRBJ1-6|NA|TRBV5-1
ASSPGTTNSPLH
>TRBJ2-5|TRBD2|TRBV6-1
ASRLAGAQQETQY
>TRBJ1-6|NA|TRBV11-3
ASHPSGGSNSPLH
>TRBJ2-4|NA|TRBV6-1
ASSDLLGGIAKNIQY
>TRBJ2-1|NA|TRBV7-7
ASSLEQGHNEQF
>TRBJ1-2|NA|TRBV5-1
ASSLDIETYGYT
>TRBJ2-7|NA|TRBV4-1
ASSRPSWVGGTYEQY
>TRBJ2-1|TRBD1|TRBV28
ASTARTGWYNEQF
>TRBJ2-7|NA|TRBV7-2
ASSQAPYEQY
>TRBJ1-4|NA|TRBV27
ASSHRAYSDEKLF
>TRBJ1-1|NA|TRBV7-9
ASSSEAVGTEAF
>TRBJ1-1|NA|TRBV29-1
SGTSQVNTEAF
>TRBJ1-2|NA|TRBV20-1
SARWSAKYYGYT
>TRBJ1-2|TRBD1|TRBV25-1
ASSELGTGKDYGYT
>TRBJ2-1|TRBD1|TRBV24-1
ATSDGQGGTLDEQF
>TRBJ1-5|NA|TRBV5-4
ATSKGDQPQH
>TRBJ1-1|NA|TRBV20-1
SARDPRPYTEAF
>TRBJ2-1|NA|TRBV7-2
ASSIQVAFSYNEQF
>TRBJ1-2|TRBD1|TRBV7-8
ASSLGGTATELVLYGYT
>TRBJ2-3|NA|TRBV20-1
SVTRGRKDTQY
>TRBJ1-5|TRBD1|TRBV12-3/TRBV12-4
ASKRAGQGDQPQH
>TRBJ1-2|NA|TRBV12-3/TRBV12-4
ASSFAGGGYT
>TRBJ1-1|NA|TRBV7-2
ASSQSFWMNTEAF
>TRBJ2-2|NA|TRBV11-2
ASSLVTVRAGELF
>TRBJ2-2|NA|TRBV4-1
ASRGGGISTGELF
>TRBJ1-1|TRBD1|TRBV28
ASSLPQGGFTEAF
>TRBJ2-6|NA|TRBV3-1
ASSREGANVLT
>TRBJ1-2|TRBD1|TRBV12-3/TRBV12-4
ASSLRTGGSYGYT
>TRBJ1-2|NA|TRBV5-1
ASSLRPPNYGYT
>TRBJ2-7|TRBD1|TRBV20-1
SARARGGQGVREQY
>TRBJ2-5|NA|TRBV4-1
ASSQEGSGRETQY
>TRBJ2-1|TRBD2|TRBV7-3
ASSPPGAGPNNEQF